This T cell receptor (beta chain) derives from a study of blood T cells in healthy people across ages. The study, taken as a whole, reports: Higher diversity and more naive CD4+ cells were features of long-lived donors, compared to aged donors. Per million T cells, TCR beta diversity dropped about linearly as age rose. Naive T cell percentage by flow cytometry tracked strongly with beta diversity.

With regard to this clonotype: Antigen specificity is unknown.

Those donating, healthy Caucasian individuals from Russia, were aged roughly 6 to 90. The second PCR ran about 6 to 11 cycles with a sample-barcoded 5' primer and J-beta primers. TCRdb used MiXCR to reprocess the 5' RACE reads, holding one entry per CDR3 protein. The sample has about 830,000 distinct CDR3 sequences, 55% to 65% seen once; the top ten hold 25% to 30%. CDR3 size: 15 residues. From germline, CDR1 is MNHEY and CDR2 SMNVEV (reference sequence). Trimming took off 7 bases at V and 2 bases at J, with 17 bases between the two ends. Sequenced: blood. J is TRBJ2-5 and V is TRBV27; D remains unclear. This TCR was sampled from a man aged 25 to 40 in good health. The CDR3 reads CASNPSGQTQETQYF. The CDR3 DNA reads as TGTGCCAGCAACCCTAGTGGTCAAACTCAAGAGACCCAGTACTTC.